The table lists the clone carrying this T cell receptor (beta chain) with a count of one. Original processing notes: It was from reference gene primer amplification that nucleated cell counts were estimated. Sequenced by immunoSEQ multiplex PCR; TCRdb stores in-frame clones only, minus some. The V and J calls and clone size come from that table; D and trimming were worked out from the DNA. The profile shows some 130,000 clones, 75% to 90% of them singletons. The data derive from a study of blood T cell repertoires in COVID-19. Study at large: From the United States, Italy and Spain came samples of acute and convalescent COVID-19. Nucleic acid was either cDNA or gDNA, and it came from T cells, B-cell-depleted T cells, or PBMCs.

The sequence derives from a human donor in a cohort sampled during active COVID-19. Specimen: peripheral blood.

The CDR3 loop reads CASSLAGGSNTGELFF. Written as DNA, the CDR3 is TGTGCCAGCAGCTTAGCGGGGGGATCAAACACCGGGGAGCTGTTTTTT. The rearrangement joins TRBV7-3 to TRBJ2-2; 8 bases map to TRBD2. Trimming at V came to 2 bases and at J to 2 bases, leaving 4 bases not matched to a gene. In germline, CDR1 is SGHTA, CDR2 FQGTGA. The CDR3 is 16 residues long. Filled out from reference TRBV7-3 and TRBJ2-2, the complete variable domain reads GAGVSQTPSNKVTEKGKYVELRCDPISGHTALYWYRQSLGQGPEFLIYFQGTGAADDSGLPNDRFFAVRPEGSVSTLKIQRTERGDSAVYLCASSLAGGSNTGELFFGEGSRLTVL.